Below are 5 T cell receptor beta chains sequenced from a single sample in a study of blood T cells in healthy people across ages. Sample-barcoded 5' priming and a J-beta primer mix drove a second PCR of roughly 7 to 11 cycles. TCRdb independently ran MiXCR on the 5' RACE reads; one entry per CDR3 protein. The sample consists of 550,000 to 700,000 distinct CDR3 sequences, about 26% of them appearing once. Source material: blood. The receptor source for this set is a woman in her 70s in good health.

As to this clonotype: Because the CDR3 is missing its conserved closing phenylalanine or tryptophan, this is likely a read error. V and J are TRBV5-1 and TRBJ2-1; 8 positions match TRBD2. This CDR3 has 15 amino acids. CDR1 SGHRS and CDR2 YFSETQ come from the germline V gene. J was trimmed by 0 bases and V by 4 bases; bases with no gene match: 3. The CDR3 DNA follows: TGCGCCAGCAGCAACGGACTAGCCTCCTACAATGAGCAGTTCCTC. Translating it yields CASSNGLASYNEQFL.

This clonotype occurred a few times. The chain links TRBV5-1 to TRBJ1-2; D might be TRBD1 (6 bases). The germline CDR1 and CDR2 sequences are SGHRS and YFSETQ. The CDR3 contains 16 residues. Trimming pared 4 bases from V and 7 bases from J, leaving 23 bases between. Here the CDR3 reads CASSPQNLNRAGGYTF. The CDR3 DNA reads TGCGCCAGCAGCCCCCAGAACTTAAACAGGGCGGGTGGCTACACCTTC.

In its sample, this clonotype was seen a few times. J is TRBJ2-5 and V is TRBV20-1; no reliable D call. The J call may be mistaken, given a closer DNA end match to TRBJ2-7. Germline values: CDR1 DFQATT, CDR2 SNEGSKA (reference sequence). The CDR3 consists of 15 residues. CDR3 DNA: TGCAGTGCTAGAACCCACGGTCCGGGCTCCTACGAGCAGTACTTC. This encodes CSARTHGPGSYEQYF.

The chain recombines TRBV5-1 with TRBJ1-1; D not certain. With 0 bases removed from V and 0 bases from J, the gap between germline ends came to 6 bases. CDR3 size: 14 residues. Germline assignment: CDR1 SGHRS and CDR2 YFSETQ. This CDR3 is CASSLAAVNTEAFF. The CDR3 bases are TGCGCCAGCAGCTTGGCCGCGGTGAACACTGAAGCTTTCTTT.

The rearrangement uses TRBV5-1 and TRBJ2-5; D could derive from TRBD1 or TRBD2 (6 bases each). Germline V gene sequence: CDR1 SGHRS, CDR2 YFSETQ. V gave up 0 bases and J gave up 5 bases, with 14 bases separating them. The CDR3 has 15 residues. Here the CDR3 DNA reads TGCGCCAGCAGCTTGGTGACGGGGGCAGGGGAGACCCAGTACTTC. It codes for CASSLVTGAGETQYF. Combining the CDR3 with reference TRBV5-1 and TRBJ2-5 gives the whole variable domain KAGVTQTPRYLIKTRGQQVTLSCSPISGHRSVSWYQQTPGQGLQFLFEYFSETQRNKGNFPGRFSGRQFSNSRSEMNVSTLELGDSALYLCASSLVTGAGETQYFGPGTRLLVL.